This TCR beta chain appears in the sequencing data of a study of blood T cells in healthy people across ages. J lost 2 bases, V lost 6 bases, and 5 bases had no gene match. This CDR3 contains 14 residues. From germline, CDR1 is SNHLY and CDR2 FYNNEI. A second PCR, run for roughly 7 to 12 cycles, used a sample-barcoded 5' primer plus a J-beta primer mix. TCRdb recomputed calls from the 5' RACE reads with MiXCR, one row per CDR3 protein. In the table there are about 730,000 distinct CDR3 sequences, roughly 41% of which are singletons. In this sample, this clonotype turned up once. The TCR comes from a woman aged 55-69 years in good health. The sequencing input was blood. The rearrangement uses TRBV2 and TRBJ1-2; 8 nucleotides align to TRBD1. In DNA form, the CDR3 reads TGTGCCAGCAGGGACAGGGAAGGGAACTATGGCTACACCTTC. Its translation is CASRDREGNYGYTF.